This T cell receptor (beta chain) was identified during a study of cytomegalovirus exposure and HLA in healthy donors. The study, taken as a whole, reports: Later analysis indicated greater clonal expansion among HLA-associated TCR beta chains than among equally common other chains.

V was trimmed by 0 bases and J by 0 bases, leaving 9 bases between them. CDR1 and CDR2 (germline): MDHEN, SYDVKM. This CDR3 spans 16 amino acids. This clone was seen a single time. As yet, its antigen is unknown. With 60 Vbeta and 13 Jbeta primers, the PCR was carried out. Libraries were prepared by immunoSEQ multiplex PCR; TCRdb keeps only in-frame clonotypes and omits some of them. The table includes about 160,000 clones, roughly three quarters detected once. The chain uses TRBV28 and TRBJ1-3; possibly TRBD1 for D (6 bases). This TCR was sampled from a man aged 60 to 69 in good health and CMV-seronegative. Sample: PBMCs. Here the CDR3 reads CASSLWAGDSGNTIYF. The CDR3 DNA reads TGTGCCAGCAGTTTATGGGCAGGGGACTCTGGAAACACCATATATTTT.